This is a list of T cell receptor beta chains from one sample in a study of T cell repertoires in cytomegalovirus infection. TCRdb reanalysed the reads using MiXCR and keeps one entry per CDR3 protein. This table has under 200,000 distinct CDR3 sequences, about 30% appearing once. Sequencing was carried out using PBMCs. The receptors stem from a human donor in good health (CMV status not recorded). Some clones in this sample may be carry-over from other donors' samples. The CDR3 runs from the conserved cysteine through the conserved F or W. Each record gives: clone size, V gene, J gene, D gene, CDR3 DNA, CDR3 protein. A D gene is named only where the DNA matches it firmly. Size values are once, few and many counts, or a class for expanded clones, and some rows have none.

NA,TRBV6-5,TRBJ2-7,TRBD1,TGTGCCAGCGGTAAGGGGGCAACTCCCCACGAGCAGTACTTC,CASGKGATPHEQYF
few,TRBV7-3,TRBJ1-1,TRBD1,TGTGCCAGCAGCTCGGACAGGGGGGGCACTGAAGCTTTCTTT,CASSSDRGGTEAFF
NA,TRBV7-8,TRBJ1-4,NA,TGTGCCAGCAGCTCAGACACTGAGGACGAAAAACTGTTTTTT,CASSSDTEDEKLFF
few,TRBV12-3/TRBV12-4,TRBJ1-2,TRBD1,TGTGCCAGCAGTTTAGCGGCGACAGGGGGCTACACCTTC,CASSLAATGGYTF
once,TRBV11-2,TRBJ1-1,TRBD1,TGTGCCAGCAGCTTTAGACAGGGGGACACTGAAGCTTTCTTT,CASSFRQGDTEAFF
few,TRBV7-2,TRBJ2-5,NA,TGTGCCAGCAGCCCCCTGGCCTTTAGCGTTAGATCCCAAGAGACCCAGTACTTC,CASSPLAFSVRSQETQYF
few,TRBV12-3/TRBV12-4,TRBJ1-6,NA,TGTGCCAGCAGCCTGGCCCAGGGGAGAGCCTATAATTCACCCCTCCACTTT,CASSLAQGRAYNSPLHF
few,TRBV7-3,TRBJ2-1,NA,TGTGCCAGCAGCCAAGAGAACAATGAGCAGTTCTTC,CASSQENNEQFF
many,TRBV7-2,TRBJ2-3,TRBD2,TGTGCCAGCAGCTCCGGTAGCGGGGGCCCAGGGACAGATACGCAGTATTTT,CASSSGSGGPGTDTQYF
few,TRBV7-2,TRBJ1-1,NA,TGTGCCAGCAGCTCCTCTTTGGCCACGACGAACACTGAAGCTTTCTTT,CASSSSLATTNTEAFF
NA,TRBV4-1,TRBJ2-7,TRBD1,TGCGCCAGCAGCCAAGATGAGGGACAGGCCGAGCCGGCCTACGAGCAGTACTTC,CASSQDEGQAEPAYEQYF
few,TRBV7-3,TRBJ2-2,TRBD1,TGTGCCAGCAGCCCGACCGGGACAGGGGGCCCGCGAGGCACCGGGGAGCTGTTTTTT,CASSPTGTGGPRGTGELFF
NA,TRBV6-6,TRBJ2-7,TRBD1,TGTGCCAGCAGTTACTCGACCGGGACAGGGTTCTACGAGCAGTACTTC,CASSYSTGTGFYEQYF